The 16 T cell receptor beta chains in this list originate from one sample, sequenced in a study of cytomegalovirus exposure and HLA in healthy donors. The PCR was carried out with 60 Vbeta primers and 13 Jbeta primers. TCRdb's table, derived via immunoSEQ multiplex PCR, lists solely in-frame clones and lacks some. The sample holds 100,000 to 150,000 clones. Sequencing was performed on PBMCs. The source of these receptors is a man between 18 and 35 years old in good health and CMV-seronegative.

This rearrangement joins TRBV5-5 to TRBJ1-6, with D possibly TRBD1 on 6 matching bases. The CDR3 totals 17 residues. Germline assignment: CDR1 SGHKS and CDR2 YYEKEE (reference sequence). Trimming pared 0 bases from V and 4 bases from J, leaving 14 bases between. CDR3 amino acids: CASSLGRPGQYNSPLHF. DNA of the CDR3: TGTGCCAGCAGCTTGGGTAGACCGGGACAATATAATTCACCCCTCCACTTT.

V gene TRBV10-3 combines with J gene TRBJ2-7; 8 positions agree with TRBD1. CDR3 size: 11 residues. Germline V gene data show CDR1 as ENHRY and CDR2 as SYGVKD. With V trimmed by 10 bases and J by 5 bases, 4 bases remained unmatched. CDR3 nucleotides: TGTGCCACGTTGACAGGGGACGAGCAGTACTTC. This gives the protein CATLTGDEQYF.

The rearrangement links TRBV7-9 to TRBJ1-1; D may be TRBD1 (5 bases). The germline V and J ends were trimmed by 5 bases and 2 bases, with 15 bases remaining between them. The CDR3 spans 15 residues. Germline V lookup: CDR1 SEHNR, CDR2 FQNEAQ (reference sequence). The CDR3 sequence: CASSASRQLNTEAFF. In DNA, the CDR3 is TGTGCCAGCAGCGCGTCGAGACAGTTAAACACTGAAGCTTTCTTT.

Here the CDR3 reads CASSFPAEGVPEAFF. In nucleotides, the CDR3 is TGTGCCAGCAGCTTCCCCGCTGAGGGCGTACCTGAAGCTTTCTTT. The V gene is TRBV5-6, the J gene TRBJ1-1; D is unclear. V was shortened by 2 bases and J by 6 bases, with 17 bases between the two germline ends. This CDR3 is built from 15 residues. CDR1 and CDR2 (germline): SGHDT, YYEEEE.

The V gene is TRBV9, the J gene TRBJ2-2, with TRBD2 identical over 8 bases. The trim removed 0 bases at V and 5 bases at J, leaving 3 bases unmatched. Germline V CDR1 and CDR2: SGDLS, YYNGEE. CDR3 length equals 15 residues. The CDR3 coding sequence is TGTGCCAGCAGCGTAGCGGGGGGGCAAACCGGGGAGCTGTTTTTT. It is translated as CASSVAGGQTGELFF.

V and J are TRBV27 and TRBJ2-4, with 10 bases identical to TRBD1. CDR3 length equals 16 residues. The junction had 11 bases not matched to a gene; V was cut back by 5 bases and J by 7 bases. Per the germline V gene, CDR1 is MNHEY and CDR2 is SMNVEV (reference sequence). The CDR3 here is CASSPLRDRGWNIQYF. The CDR3, as DNA: TGTGCCAGCAGTCCACTTCGGGACAGGGGATGGAACATTCAGTACTTC.

The chain links TRBV28 to TRBJ2-5; tentatively, D is TRBD2 (7 bases). V dropped 2 bases and J dropped 4 bases, with 14 bases sitting between them. The germline CDR1 and CDR2 sequences are MDHEN and SYDVKM. CDR3 size: 15 residues. CDR3 bases: TGTGCCAGCAGTTTACGGGGGGCGTCGCTAGAGACCCAGTACTTC. It yields the protein CASSLRGASLETQYF.

The chain is built from TRBV19 and TRBJ2-5, with TRBD1 identical over 10 bases. The CDR3 has 14 amino acids. V was clipped by 10 bases and J by 2 bases; unmatched bases: 7. The V gene's germline CDR1 is LNHDA and CDR2 SQIVND (reference sequence). The CDR3: CATQRDRGQETQYF. The CDR3 region has the DNA TGTGCCACCCAAAGGGACAGGGGTCAAGAGACCCAGTACTTC.

The J gene is TRBJ2-7, the V gene TRBV28; 11 bases line up with TRBD2. The CDR3 consists of 16 residues. V gave up 5 bases and J gave up 6 bases; unmatched junction bases: 12. Germline assignment: CDR1 MDHEN and CDR2 SYDVKM. This chain's CDR3 is CASSATSGGAWSEQYF. CDR3 bases: TGTGCCAGCAGTGCAACTAGCGGGGGCGCCTGGTCCGAGCAGTACTTC.

This chain connects TRBV30 to TRBJ2-7, with 7 bases matching TRBD2. V lost 1 base and J lost 5; bases outside the gene matches: 8. Germline V gene lookup returns CDR1 GTSNPN and CDR2 SVGIG (reference sequence). CDR3 length: 14 residues. The chain's CDR3 is CAWSELAVVHEQYF. CDR3 bases: TGTGCCTGGAGTGAGCTAGCGGTTGTCCACGAGCAGTACTTC.

The chain carries TRBV9 and TRBJ2-7; D may be TRBD2 (6 bases). Per the germline V gene, CDR1 is SGDLS and CDR2 is YYNGEE. The V end was cut by 0 bases, the J end by 5 bases, with 12 bases between. The CDR3 is 14 residues long. The CDR3 sequence is CASSVGGGTNEQYF. DNA of the CDR3: TGTGCCAGCAGCGTAGGGGGCGGGACCAACGAGCAGTACTTC.

The chain couples TRBV23-1 to TRBJ1-1; a possible D gene is TRBD1 (5 bases). TRBV23-1 is placed among ORFs of uncertain function. Trimming stripped 0 bases from V and 0 bases from J, with 11 bases between. The CDR3 runs 16 residues. The CDR3 nucleotides are TGCGCCAGCAGTCAATCCTCACAGGCCCTGAACACTGAAGCTTTCTTT. It is translated as CASSQSSQALNTEAFF.

V and J are TRBV9 and TRBJ2-3; TRBD1 aligns across 7 bases. The CDR3 totals 16 residues. Germline V gene data show CDR1 as SGDLS and CDR2 as YYNGEE. Losses at the gene ends were 0 bases for V and 2 bases for J; bases not matched to a gene: 6. The CDR3 protein is CASSVEGAAVTDTQYF. The CDR3 region has the DNA TGTGCCAGCAGCGTAGAGGGGGCAGCGGTCACAGATACGCAGTATTTT.

The rearrangement uses TRBV27 and TRBJ2-7; D possibly corresponds to TRBD2 (6 bases). CDR1 is MNHEY and CDR2 is SMNVEV in the germline V gene (reference sequence). The CDR3 contains 12 residues. V gave up 8 bases and J gave up 0 bases, with 8 bases separating them. CDR3 in amino acids: CASGRSSYEQYF. CDR3 nucleotides: TGTGCCAGCGGGAGGAGCTCCTACGAGCAGTACTTC.

The CDR3 is CASSTGARSDTQYF. CDR3 DNA sequence: TGTGCCAGCAGTACAGGGGCTAGGTCAGATACGCAGTATTTT. V and J are TRBV27 and TRBJ2-3, with TRBD1 matching 7 bases. This CDR3 spans 14 amino acids. V lost 5 bases, J lost 4 bases, and 6 bases stayed unmatched. CDR1 MNHEY and CDR2 SMNVEV come from the germline V gene (reference sequence).

This chain links TRBV6-6 with TRBJ2-7, with a weak D call TRBD2 (5 bases). This CDR3 spans 13 amino acids. With 2 bases removed from V and 4 bases from J, the gap between germline ends came to 9 bases. The germline gives CDR1 MNHNY, CDR2 SVGAGI (reference sequence). This CDR3 reads CASSYTSGYEQYF. The CDR3 bases are TGTGCCAGCAGTTACACGTCGGGGTACGAGCAGTACTTC.